Below, 9 T cell receptor beta chains from the same sample are listed, as sequenced in a study of blood T cell repertoires in COVID-19. The assay was immunoSEQ multiplex PCR, and TCRdb's table has in-frame clones only and misses some. The table records a few hundred thousand clones, roughly 87% of them present only once. What was sequenced was PBMCs or T cells enriched from blood (not recorded which). These receptor sequences come from a woman aged 30 to 39 who had recovered from COVID-19.

The CDR3 DNA reads as TGTGCCAGCAGGAAACCGGGTTTCTCTGGAAACACCATATATTTT. Protein: CASRKPGFSGNTIYF. This sequence joins TRBV2 and TRBJ1-3; D is unclear. This CDR3 comprises 15 residues. Trimming pared 6 bases from V and 0 bases from J, leaving 12 bases between. Germline V gene data show CDR1 as SNHLY and CDR2 as FYNNEI. Supplemented by reference TRBV2 and TRBJ1-3, the full variable domain reads EPEVTQTPSHQVTQMGQEVILRCVPISNHLYFYWYRQILGQKVEFLVSFYNNEISEKSEIFDDQFSVERPDGSNFTLKIRSTKLEDSAMYFCASRKPGFSGNTIYFGEGSWLTVV.

The CDR3 DNA is TGTGCCAGCAGGGGACTAGCGGGGTACGAGCAGTACTTC. Residues: CASRGLAGYEQYF. The chain links TRBV2 to TRBJ2-7, with TRBD2 matching 13 bases. V shed 6 bases and J 4 bases; nucleotides not matched to a gene: 0. The CDR3 covers 13 residues. Germline CDR1 reads SNHLY; CDR2 reads FYNNEI.

The CDR3 reads CASSFGGGQPQHF. CDR3 nucleotides: TGTGCCAGCAGTTTCGGGGGAGGTCAGCCCCAGCATTTT. The chain joins TRBV12-3 or TRBV12-4 to TRBJ1-5; a possible D gene is TRBD1 (5 bases). The CDR3 runs 13 residues. The germline V and J ends were trimmed by 3 bases and 6 bases, with 9 bases remaining between them.

This clone was found once. This rearrangement joins TRBV7-2 to TRBJ2-5, with D possibly being TRBD1 (6 bases). The germline V and J ends were trimmed by 4 bases and 5 bases, with 8 bases remaining between them. Per germline, CDR1 SGHTA and CDR2 FQGNSA. The CDR3 is 12 amino acids. CDR3 protein: CASSWGQETQYF. As DNA, the CDR3 is TGTGCCAGCAGCTGGGGGCAGGAGACCCAGTACTTC.

This chain connects TRBV10-1 to TRBJ2-3, with 11 bases fitting TRBD2. This CDR3 has 17 amino acids. Germline V CDR1 and CDR2: WNHNN, SYGVQD (reference sequence). The J segment lost 2 bases and the V segment lost 3 bases, leaving 7 bases of the junction unmatched. The CDR3 bases are TGCGCCAGCAGTGACTGGACTAGCGGGCGACTCACAGATACGCAGTATTTT. Protein product: CASSDWTSGRLTDTQYF.

This chain connects TRBV5-5 to TRBJ1-5; possible D gene TRBD1, 5 bases. The CDR3 has 15 residues. Germline CDR1 SGHKS, CDR2 YYEKEE (reference sequence). V was pared by 4 bases and J by 0 bases, with 11 bases between. For the CDR3, the DNA is TGTGCCAGCAGCAGGGGCCAGAGTAGCAATCAGCCCCAGCATTTT. It is translated as CASSRGQSSNQPQHF.

The chain uses TRBV7-2 and TRBJ2-5, with TRBD2 identical over 12 bases. Germline assignment: CDR1 SGHTA and CDR2 FQGNSA. J was trimmed by 7 bases and V by 8 bases; bases with no gene match: 8. This CDR3 region has 14 residues. CDR3 amino acids: CASRLAGEVGTQYF. For the CDR3, the DNA is TGTGCCAGCCGACTAGCGGGAGAGGTAGGGACCCAGTACTTC.

CDR3 region: CSVVGSGMNTEAFF. The CDR3, as DNA: TGCAGCGTTGTTGGAAGCGGCATGAACACTGAAGCTTTCTTT. The chain carries TRBV29-1 and TRBJ1-1, with D hard to call. Per germline, CDR1 SQVTM and CDR2 ANQGSEA. CDR3 length: 14 residues. The V gene lost 4 bases and the J gene lost 0 bases, with 12 bases spanning the gap.

The rearrangement joins TRBV27 to TRBJ1-1, with a weak D call TRBD1 (6 bases). Trimming left V 5 bases short and J 4 bases short, with 17 bases between. The germline V gene encodes CDR1 MNHEY and CDR2 SMNVEV (reference sequence). This CDR3 comprises 15 residues. CDR3 loop: CASSTRTDWVTEAFF. The CDR3 nucleotides are TGTGCCAGCAGTACCCGGACAGACTGGGTCACTGAAGCTTTCTTT.